This is a list of T cell receptor beta chains from one sample in a study of blood T cell repertoires in COVID-19. Generated by immunoSEQ multiplex PCR, the TCRdb table keeps only in-frame clones and is missing some. The sample has more than 110,000 clones, about 86% seen once. The sample was peripheral blood. The receptors stem from an older woman with acute or convalescent COVID-19. Both conserved end residues are part of each CDR3. The D gene is left open where the match is weak. Clone size is shown for a subset of rows, as once, few, many or a class of expanded clone.

D gene | J gene | clone size | V gene | CDR3 protein | CDR3 DNA
TRBD2 | TRBJ2-3 | . | TRBV7-2 | CASRQGLAGDTQYF | TGTGCCAGCAGACAAGGACTAGCGGGAGATACGCAGTATTTT
TRBD1 | TRBJ1-5 | . | TRBV6-2/TRBV6-3 | CASSYISGQPNQPQHF | TGTGCCAGCAGTTATATCTCGGGACAGCCCAATCAGCCCCAGCATTTT
. | TRBJ1-1 | . | TRBV3-1/TRBV3-2 | CASSLLSTEAFF | TGTGCCAGCAGCCTCCTCTCCACTGAAGCTTTCTTT
TRBD1 | TRBJ1-2 | . | TRBV6-5 | CASRSRQGDYGYTF | TGTGCCAGCAGGAGCAGACAGGGGGACTATGGCTACACCTTC
. | TRBJ1-4 | once | TRBV11-1 | CASSLAAGEEKLFF | TGTGCCAGCAGCTTAGCGGCAGGGGAGGAAAAACTGTTTTTT
TRBD1 | TRBJ1-2 | . | TRBV4-1 | CASSQEATGNGYTF | TGCGCCAGCAGCCAAGAGGCGACAGGGAATGGCTACACCTTC
TRBD2 | TRBJ2-5 | . | TRBV18 | CASTGLAEHQETQYF | TGTGCCAGCACCGGACTAGCGGAGCACCAAGAGACCCAGTACTTC
. | TRBJ1-6 | . | TRBV28 | CASRGGRPPLHF | TGTGCCAGCAGGGGGGGTAGGCCACCCCTCCACTTT
TRBD1 | TRBJ1-2 | . | TRBV28 | CASSPPSRDRGYTF | TGTGCCAGCAGTCCTCCATCCCGGGACAGGGGCTACACCTTC
. | TRBJ1-6 | few | TRBV11-1 | CASSLWGPENSPLHF | TGTGCCAGCAGCTTGTGGGGCCCGGAGAATTCACCCCTCCACTTT
. | TRBJ2-1 | many | TRBV19 | CASSIAGEVGVRQFF | TGTGCCAGTAGTATAGCGGGGGAGGTCGGCGTAAGGCAGTTCTTC
. | TRBJ1-2 | . | TRBV24-1 | CATSRTSPFYGYTF | TGTGCCACCAGTCGGACATCGCCCTTCTATGGCTACACCTTC
TRBD1 | TRBJ2-7 | . | TRBV19 | CAPTRVGQGREQYF | TGTGCCCCAACCCGAGTGGGACAGGGACGCGAGCAGTACTTC
. | TRBJ2-2 | . | TRBV6-5 | CASSYQLGHTGELFF | TGTGCCAGCAGTTACCAACTAGGCCACACCGGGGAGCTGTTTTTT
. | TRBJ2-1 | many | TRBV15 | CATSSFTSRQPDPYNEQFF | TGTGCCACCAGCAGTTTTACTTCCCGACAGCCGGACCCCTACAATGAGCAGTTCTTC
TRBD2 | TRBJ2-1 | . | TRBV29-1 | CSVDRTSGYNEQFF | TGCAGCGTGGACCGGACTAGCGGATACAATGAGCAGTTCTTC
. | TRBJ1-3 | . | TRBV9 | CASSVDRLNTIYF | TGTGCCAGCAGCGTTGACAGGCTAAACACCATATATTTT
TRBD1 | TRBJ1-3 | . | TRBV2 | CASSEQTGRSGNTIYF | TGTGCCAGCAGTGAACAGACAGGGAGGTCTGGAAACACCATATATTTT
TRBD2 | TRBJ2-1 | . | TRBV29-1 | CSVPRAGGFYNEQFF | TGCAGCGTTCCTAGAGCGGGAGGTTTTTACAATGAGCAGTTCTTC
TRBD1 | TRBJ2-7 | . | TRBV7-8 | CASSGRTGYYEQYF | TGTGCCAGCAGCGGTAGGACAGGGTATTACGAGCAGTACTTC
. | TRBJ1-1 | . | TRBV30 | CAWNSGAEAFF | TGTGCCTGGAATTCAGGGGCTGAAGCTTTCTTT
TRBD1 | TRBJ1-1 | . | TRBV4-2 | CASSQADRENTEAFF | TGTGCCAGCAGCCAAGCCGACAGGGAGAACACTGAAGCTTTCTTT
TRBD2 | TRBJ2-3 | . | TRBV2 | CASSVPLAGGADTQYF | TGTGCCAGCAGTGTCCCACTAGCGGGAGGGGCAGATACGCAGTATTTT
. | TRBJ2-5 | . | TRBV28 | CASIEVVETQYF | TGTGCCAGCATCGAGGTCGTAGAGACCCAGTACTTC